The clone carrying this T cell receptor beta chain was detected ten times or more. Its antigen is as yet unknown. These data originate in a study of human T cells and chemical hapten exposure. Individual cDNA molecules each carried unique molecular identifiers attached by the library. How the authors handled the data: 100,000 or so TCRs per sample was the median, with a range of about 20,000 to 690,600. TCRdb analysed the RACE reads with MiXCR anew, one entry per CDR3 protein. For this entry, the V and J calls and clone size follow TCRdb and not the study's own pipeline. Here the sample spans under 95,000 distinct CDR3 sequences, about 8.7% being singletons. General observations from the study: Those TCRs sitting above 1 in 1000 frequency stayed the same with DPC sensitization.

The time point is: healthy volunteer bleed at 2 weeks. Unfractionated whole blood was the source from which total RNA was extracted. The receptor comes from a female donor in good health. Some clones in this sample may be carry-over from other donors' samples. The source material was whole blood.

This chain's CDR3 is CASSEAITGSAFYGYTF. CDR3 nucleotide sequence: TGTGCCAGCAGTGAAGCTATAACGGGCTCCGCTTTCTATGGCTACACCTTC. The V gene is TRBV6-1, the J gene TRBJ1-2; D ambiguous. V was cut by 0 bases and J by 4 bases, with 18 bases left in between. The CDR3 runs 17 residues. Looked up from germline, CDR1 is MNHNS and CDR2 is SASEGT.